This entry is about one TCR beta chain. Its target is not known. This sample was included in a study of regulatory T cells in long-lasting Graves disease. Study-level points and caveats: Clonotypes that were public and shared totalled about 2,500 in persistent patients versus around 970 in new patients. Those with persistent Graves' had less TCR diversity than newly diagnosed patients.

Time point: newly diagnosed GD, antithyroid drugs for less than 3 months. RNA from PBMCs was the source of the TCR library. Investigators prepared the TCR beta libraries by applying iRepertoire HTBI primers and Arm-PCR of CDR3 regions. TCRdb fed the multiplex PCR reads into MiXCR, producing one record per CDR3 protein. The sample consists of hundreds of thousands of distinct CDR3 sequences, around 15% of them appearing once. V lost 4 bases and J lost 5, with 9 bases in between. The CDR3 is 11 residues long. Germline V gene sequence: CDR1 DFQATT, CDR2 SNEGSKA (reference sequence). This sample also appeared in a second study, on T cells in Graves' hyperthyroidism and ophthalmopathy.

The TCR sequence derives from a woman aged 30 to 39 with Graves disease. The chain combines TRBV20-1 with TRBJ2-7; D is unclear. Sample: peripheral blood mononuclear cells (PBMCs), taken at new diagnosis, from a patient treated with antithyroid drugs. The CDR3 DNA sequence: TGCAGTGCTACCGGGCCCAACGAGCAGTACTTC. It translates to CSATGPNEQYF.